What follows are 9 T cell receptor beta chains derived from one specimen sequenced in a study of T cell responses to AZD1222 COVID-19 vaccine. Libraries were prepared by immunoSEQ multiplex PCR; TCRdb keeps only in-frame clonotypes and omits some of them. The profile shows more than 65,000 clones, around 78% of them singletons. Sample: peripheral blood, taken 28 days after the second AZD1222 dose. Every receptor here comes from an adult who received the AZD1222 COVID-19 vaccine.

Comments on this clone: Other DNA sequences in this specimen translate into the identical CDR3. The V call is TRBV2, the J call TRBJ2-3; no definite D call. Germline CDR1 SNHLY, CDR2 FYNNEI. The CDR3 is 12 residues long. Deletions cut 2 bases from V and 0 bases from J, with 0 bases between. The CDR3 nucleotides read TGTGCCAGCAGTGAAAGCACAGATACGCAGTATTTT. Its translation is CASSESTDTQYF.

The genes are TRBV5-4 and TRBJ2-3; D tentatively fits TRBD1 or TRBD2 (5 bases each). The CDR3 has 17 amino acids. V lost 3 bases and J lost 1, with 18 bases in between. CDR1 and CDR2 (germline): SGHNT, YYREEE (reference sequence). The CDR3 DNA sequence: TGTGCCAGCAGCTCACATGTGGGGGTATCGGGCACAGATACGCAGTATTTT. Protein sequence: CASSSHVGVSGTDTQYF.

The chain employs TRBV4-1 and TRBJ1-5; D possibly corresponds to TRBD1 (5 bases). Per the germline V gene, CDR1 is MGHRA and CDR2 is YSYEKL. The CDR3 totals 15 residues. The V and J ends lost 0 bases and 9 bases respectively, with 15 bases between them. CDR3 protein: CASSQDTGEARPQHF. The CDR3 DNA reads TGCGCCAGCAGCCAAGATACAGGCGAAGCTCGGCCCCAGCATTTT.

J is TRBJ1-1 and V is TRBV5-4, with 7 nucleotides matching TRBD1. The CDR3 consists of 14 residues. The germline gives CDR1 SGHNT, CDR2 YYREEE (reference sequence). V was clipped by 4 bases and J by 3 bases; unmatched bases: 6. CDR3 region: CASSPNTGDTEAFF. The DNA for the CDR3 is TGTGCCAGCAGCCCCAATACAGGGGACACTGAAGCTTTCTTT.

The rearrangement uses TRBV13 and TRBJ2-7, with a weak D call TRBD1 (6 bases). This CDR3 is 14 amino acids long. Between the trimmed V and J ends, which lost 5 bases and 3 bases, there was a span of 14 bases. Germline V CDR1 and CDR2: PRHDT, FYEKMQ (reference sequence). CDR3 residues: CASSPNRASYEQYF. Here the CDR3 DNA reads TGTGCCAGCAGCCCAAACAGGGCCAGCTACGAGCAGTACTTC.

This clone came up a few times. V and J are TRBV12-2 and TRBJ1-2. TRBV12-2 is a pseudogene. This CDR3 region has 11 residues. The CDR3 spells CASRLEAIRTF. In DNA, the CDR3 is TGTGCAAGTCGCTTAGAAGCGATCCGCACCTTC.

The chain has TRBV2 and TRBJ1-2; D call uncertain. Germline V lookup: CDR1 SNHLY, CDR2 FYNNEI. This CDR3 region has 13 residues. V was shortened by 3 bases and J by 10 bases, with 15 bases between the two germline ends. The CDR3 spells CASSDGLIRTYTF. The DNA of the CDR3 is TGTGCCAGCAGTGACGGGCTCATCCGGACCTACACCTTC. Based on the CDR3 plus reference TRBV2 and TRBJ1-2, the full variable domain is EPEVTQTPSHQVTQMGQEVILRCVPISNHLYFYWYRQILGQKVEFLVSFYNNEISEKSEIFDDQFSVERPDGSNFTLKIRSTKLEDSAMYFCASSDGLIRTYTFGSGTRLTVV.

V usage is TRBV3-1 (or the pseudogene TRBV3-2) and J usage is TRBJ2-6, with D hard to call. CDR1 LGHDT and CDR2 YNNKEL come from the germline V gene (reference sequence). The V end lost 10 bases, the J end lost 4 bases, and 11 bases lay between the germline ends. The CDR3 is 13 amino acids. In nucleotides, the CDR3 is TGTGCCACCGCCAGTCGGGGGGCCAACGTCCTGACTTTC. Amino acids: CATASRGANVLTF.

V and J are TRBV11-3 and TRBJ2-7; a possible D gene is TRBD2 (6 bases). This CDR3 has 14 amino acids. The germline gives CDR1 SGHNT, CDR2 YENEEA. V lost 1 base and J 5 bases, leaving 12 bases between the germline ends. The CDR3 sequence is CASSLGGGVHEQYF. The CDR3 coding sequence is TGTGCCAGCAGCTTAGGTGGAGGGGTCCACGAGCAGTACTTC.